Listed here is a single TCR beta chain. Its antigen is unidentified. Measured with immunoSEQ multiplex PCR; TCRdb has only the in-frame clones, and not every one. The table shows roughly 61,000 clones, with about 81% occurring only once. Germline V lookup: CDR1 MDHEN, CDR2 SYDVKM. J was trimmed by 6 bases and V by 5 bases; bases with no gene match: 7. This CDR3 is built from 14 residues. This record belongs to a study of OX40 agonist ivuxolimab in advanced cancers. Overall study results and limits: CD8+ T cells averaged more expanded clones than CD4+.

The source was CD4+ or CD8+ T cells sorted from blood, collected in a trial of the OX40 agonist ivuxolimab. The chain couples TRBV28 to TRBJ1-5; 7 bases are a match to TRBD1. The TCR originated in an adult with an advanced solid tumor such as melanoma, head and neck, liver or kidney cancer. The CDR3 sequence is CASSPTGYSQPQHF. DNA for the CDR3: TGTGCCAGCAGTCCGACAGGGTATAGTCAGCCCCAGCATTTT.